Following are 19 T cell receptor beta chains from one sample sequenced in a study of T cells after yellow fever vaccination. Each CDR3 protein gets one entry after TCRdb re-called the 5' RACE reads with MiXCR. The data hold hundreds of thousands of distinct CDR3 sequences, with roughly 7.5% observed a single time. Here the sequenced sample was PBMCs, taken approximately 47 days after the first yellow fever vaccination. The receptors originated from a man aged 18 to 30 who received the YFV17D yellow fever vaccine.

This clonotype was counted between two and nine times. The chain recombines TRBV3-1 with TRBJ1-4; D is unresolved. Trimming pared 4 bases from V and 4 bases from J, leaving 10 bases between. CDR3 length: 14 residues. CDR1 and CDR2 (germline): LGHDT, YNNKEL (reference sequence). This CDR3 is CASSPSMDNEKLFF. DNA of the CDR3: TGTGCCAGCAGCCCGTCGATGGATAATGAAAAACTGTTTTTT.

This clonotype was seen only a few times. The V gene is TRBV7-9, the J gene TRBJ1-6; TRBD1 agrees at 10 bases. V gave up 3 bases and J gave up 5 bases; unmatched junction bases: 1. CDR1 is SEHNR, CDR2 FQNEAQ, per germline (reference sequence). CDR3 length: 15 residues. The CDR3 DNA sequence: TGTGCCAGCAGCTTGACAGGGGGCGATAATTCACCCCTCCACTTT. It yields the protein CASSLTGGDNSPLHF.

The rearrangement uses TRBV13 and TRBJ2-3; D uncertain. V dropped 9 bases and J dropped 0 bases, with 10 bases sitting between them. The CDR3 has 13 amino acids. CDR1 PRHDT and CDR2 FYEKMQ come from the germline V gene (reference sequence). The CDR3: CARSPESTDTQYF. The CDR3 region has the DNA TGTGCCAGGAGCCCGGAAAGCACAGATACGCAGTATTTT.

V gene TRBV6-1 combines with J gene TRBJ1-5; 7 nucleotides line up with TRBD1. V was clipped by 3 bases and J by 4 bases; unmatched bases: 6. Germline V CDR1 and CDR2: MNHNS, SASEGT. The CDR3 totals 15 residues. The CDR3 is CASSDLAGGNQPQHF. DNA for the CDR3: TGTGCCAGCAGTGATCTTGCAGGGGGGAATCAGCCCCAGCATTTT.

This clonotype has more than one count but fewer than ten. This sequence joins TRBV12-3 or TRBV12-4 and TRBJ1-5, with 7 bases that match TRBD1. V shed 7 bases, J shed 5 bases, and the junction held 8 bases outside the gene matches. CDR3 size: 14 residues. The CDR3 reads CASTGRDSHQPQHF. CDR3 DNA sequence: TGTGCCAGCACCGGCCGGGACAGCCATCAGCCCCAGCATTTT.

This clonotype was counted only a few times. The chain uses TRBV12-3 or TRBV12-4 and TRBJ2-2; tentatively, D is TRBD1 (6 bases). The CDR3 covers 15 residues. The V gene lost 7 bases and the J gene lost 6 bases, with 18 bases spanning the gap. The CDR3 spells CASTPRGRTPGELFF. CDR3 DNA: TGTGCCAGCACCCCCAGGGGTAGAACGCCCGGGGAGCTGTTTTTT.

This clonotype was counted a single time. The rearrangement uses TRBV23-1 and TRBJ2-7; 7 bases align to TRBD1. TRBV23-1 is an ORF, with its function uncertain. This CDR3 contains 13 residues. J lost 5 bases, V lost 8 bases, and 9 bases had no gene match. CDR3 in amino acids: CASGENRGDEQYV. CDR3 coding DNA: TGCGCCAGCGGGGAGAACAGGGGTGACGAGCAGTACGTC.

This clonotype was seen a few times. The chain uses TRBV4-1 and TRBJ1-2; a weak D match, TRBD1 (5 bases). CDR1 MGHRA and CDR2 YSYEKL come from the germline V gene. V lost 1 base and J 2 bases, leaving 11 bases between the germline ends. The CDR3 has 15 residues. The CDR3: CASSQGAGDNYGYTF. The CDR3 DNA is TGCGCCAGCAGCCAAGGGGCTGGGGACAACTATGGCTACACCTTC.

This clonotype came up many times. This rearrangement joins TRBV20-1 to TRBJ2-1; 8 bases fit TRBD2. V trimming: 4 bases; J trimming: 6 bases; junction bases outside the gene matches: 14. Per the germline V gene, CDR1 is DFQATT and CDR2 is SNEGSKA (reference sequence). CDR3 size: 16 residues. The CDR3 sequence: CSAISSGGAYPNEQFF. The CDR3, as DNA: TGCAGTGCTATAAGCTCCGGGGGGGCCTATCCCAATGAGCAGTTCTTC.

This clonotype was recorded many times. V and J are TRBV20-1 and TRBJ1-3, with TRBD1 as a possible D gene (5 bases). Germline assignment: CDR1 DFQATT and CDR2 SNEGSKA (reference sequence). The CDR3 is 13 amino acids. Trimming stripped 6 bases from V and 8 bases from J, with 17 bases between. CDR3 sequence: CSASKGRADTIYF. In DNA, the CDR3 is TGCAGTGCCTCCAAGGGCAGGGCTGACACCATATATTTT.

This clonotype occurred many times. The chain employs TRBV7-9 and TRBJ2-1; D is perhaps TRBD2 (6 bases). V was trimmed by 2 bases and J by 8 bases, leaving 7 bases between them. This CDR3 is built from 12 residues. Germline V gene data show CDR1 as SEHNR and CDR2 as FQNEAQ (reference sequence). CDR3 amino acids: CASSLTGDEQFF. The CDR3 bases are TGTGCCAGCAGCTTAACGGGGGATGAGCAGTTCTTC.

The chain uses TRBV10-3 and TRBJ2-1; 8 nucleotides align to TRBD2. V was clipped by 6 bases and J by 3 bases; unmatched bases: 10. This CDR3 is built from 16 residues. The germline V gene encodes CDR1 ENHRY and CDR2 SYGVKD. CDR3 in amino acids: CAIRGGGGPFYNEQFF. CDR3 nucleotide sequence: TGTGCCATCAGGGGGGGCGGGGGGCCTTTCTACAATGAGCAGTTCTTC.

This clonotype was picked up a small number of times. The chain recombines TRBV6-1 with TRBJ1-5; D may be TRBD1 (5 bases). V was trimmed by 0 bases and J by 7 bases, leaving 13 bases between them. The CDR3 spans 15 residues. Germline assignment: CDR1 MNHNS and CDR2 SASEGT. The CDR3 DNA sequence: TGTGCCAGCAGTGAAGCGACAGTACGAGGGCAGCCCCAGCATTTT. Translated, it gives CASSEATVRGQPQHF.

The V gene is TRBV7-9, the J gene TRBJ2-5, with D tentatively TRBD2 (5 bases). This CDR3 has 15 amino acids. The germline CDR1 and CDR2 sequences are SEHNR and FQNEAQ (reference sequence). V lost 5 bases to trimming and J lost 7 bases, with 20 bases between them. Here the CDR3 reads CASSLAQREMWTQYF. The CDR3 DNA reads TGTGCCAGCAGCCTTGCACAGAGGGAGATGTGGACCCAGTACTTC.

This clonotype has a count of ten or more. The V gene is TRBV12-3 or TRBV12-4, the J gene TRBJ2-5; D unclear. The V end was cut by 7 bases, the J end by 5 bases, with 8 bases between. The CDR3 loop spans 11 amino acids. In DNA form, the CDR3 reads TGTGCCAGCAAGGGTCGGGAGACCCAGTACTTC. This gives the protein CASKGRETQYF.

The V gene is TRBV24-1, the J gene TRBJ2-5; D not resolved. The CDR3 loop spans 11 amino acids. The germline CDR1 and CDR2 sequences are KGHDR and SFDVKD. Trimming removed 1 base at V and 9 bases at J, with 5 bases between. CDR3 nucleotides: TGTGCCACCAGTGATTTCCGGTCCCAGTACTTC. Translated, it gives CATSDFRSQYF.

This clonotype has ten or more counts. The rearrangement joins TRBV7-2 to TRBJ2-7; TRBD2 aligns across 8 bases. V lost 4 bases to trimming and J lost 4 bases; unmatched junction nucleotides: 6. Germline CDR1 and CDR2: SGHTA and FQGNSA. This CDR3 is built from 14 residues. The CDR3 coding sequence is TGTGCCAGCAGCTCACTCGGGGGGGGATACGAGCAGTACTTC. This encodes CASSSLGGGYEQYF.

This clonotype showed up just a few times. The V call is TRBV4-1, the J call TRBJ2-4; D not resolved. The CDR3 totals 14 residues. CDR1 and CDR2 (germline): MGHRA, YSYEKL. V dropped 4 bases and J dropped 11 bases, with 18 bases sitting between them. Written as DNA, the CDR3 is TGCGCCAGCAGCCCCTACCCCGGCCTTTCCGTTCAGTACTTC. Translation gives CASSPYPGLSVQYF.

This chain links TRBV20-1 with TRBJ1-2; a possible D gene is TRBD1 (5 bases). This CDR3 spans 13 amino acids. The germline V and J ends were trimmed by 3 bases and 5 bases, with 13 bases remaining between them. CDR1 is DFQATT and CDR2 is SNEGSKA in the germline V gene (reference sequence). The CDR3 region has the DNA TGCAGTGCTAGCCCGGGGACGGGGTATGGCTACACCTTC. As protein: CSASPGTGYGYTF.